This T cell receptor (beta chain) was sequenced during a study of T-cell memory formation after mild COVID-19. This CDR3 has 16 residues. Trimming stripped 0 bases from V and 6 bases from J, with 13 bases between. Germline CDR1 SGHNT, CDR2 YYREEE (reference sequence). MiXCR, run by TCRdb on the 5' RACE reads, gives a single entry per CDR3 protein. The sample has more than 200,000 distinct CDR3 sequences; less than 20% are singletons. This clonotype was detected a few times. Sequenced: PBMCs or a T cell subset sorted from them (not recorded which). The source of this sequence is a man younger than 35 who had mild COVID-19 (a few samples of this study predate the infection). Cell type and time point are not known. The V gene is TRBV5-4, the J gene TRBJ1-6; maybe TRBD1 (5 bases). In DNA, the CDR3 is TGTGCCAGCAGCTTGGCGATGGGACGGCCTAATTCACCCCTCCACTTT. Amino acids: CASSLAMGRPNSPLHF.